This T cell receptor beta chain was profiled in a study of T-cell memory formation after mild COVID-19 (dated by TCRdb to the early 2020s). General notes on the study: TCR sequence clusters from the two donors were largely donor specific. Two young, previously healthy adult volunteers, one female and one male, were included in the cohort. Longitudinal TCRalpha and TCRbeta repertoire sequencing tracked T-cell clones expanding and contracting after mild COVID-19 in a couple of donors. Overall results and qualifications from the work: Clones that contracted from day 15 to 85 showed balanced CD4/CD8 phenotypes, whereas a second wave of clones that expanded from day 15 to 37 leaned towards CD4+. The second-wave clones that peaked on day 37 were not confirmed to be SARS-CoV-2 specific. The detection of some responding clones in pre-infection memory suggests that pre-existing cross-reactive memory T cells joined the SARS-CoV-2 response. Contracting CD4+ clones were found mainly in CM and EM memory subsets, while CD8+ clones were enriched in EMRA. The study covered only a couple of mild cases, and larger cohorts including severe cases with pre-infection samples were considered necessary.

The CDR3 goes from the cysteine to the phenylalanine over 12 residues. Only the CDR3 DNA stays, 36 bases, in frame from base 1. The germline V gene (reference sequence) yields SEHNR for CDR1 and FQNEAQ for CDR2. A distance of 8 bases separates the germline ends of V and J, which lose 1 base and 7 bases respectively. For sequencing, an Illumina NovaSeq 6000 was employed. TCRalpha and TCRbeta cDNA libraries were built by 5'RACE with constant-segment primers, adding sample barcodes and unique molecular identifiers. Trizol reagent was used to extract RNA from every sample. The libraries were amplified in two PCR steps, and the second step added a second sample barcode and Illumina TruSeq adapters. The libraries were sequenced on an Illumina NovaSeq using 2 x 150 bp paired-end reads. From the authors' description of their analysis: The reads were demultiplexed and collapsed into UMI-guided consensus sequences using migec v1.2.7. With mixcr v2.1.11, UMI consensuses were aligned to TRA and TRB V and J templates and assembled into clonotypes. A clonotype was counted as expanded or contracted only if both edgeR and NoisET called the change significant, with noise models trained on biological replicates. For edgeR calls, the cutoffs were a false discovery rate-adjusted p below 0.01 and a log2 fold-change threshold of 1. As an exploratory analysis of dynamics, max-normalized trajectories of the 1000 most abundant clonotypes were examined with PCA combined with hierarchical clustering. Separately sequenced CD4+ and CD8+ repertoires were used to assign the CD4 or CD8 phenotype of responding clones. TCRdb itself trimmed the public reads at Q25 with fastp, ran MiXCR and retained productive beta chains. Rows with a matching CDR3 protein are joined into one entry that keeps the most common DNA and genes. The V and J calls were determined by TCRdb, not by the authors. In this sample the table shows approximately 240,000 distinct CDR3 sequences, about a sixth of which occur a single time. Around 3.7% of the sample belongs to the ten largest clones.

Ficoll-Paque density gradient centrifugation was the method used to isolate PBMCs. Concerning this clonotype: Its binding antigen is unknown. The sample holds no much larger clone one base away, and base qualities are not on file.

The chain uses TRBV7-9 and TRBJ2-7; no confident D gene assignment can be made. This TCR came from a young man who had mild COVID-19 (a few samples of this study predate the infection). The sample titles of this study are shuffled in the database, so cell type and time point are left out; the donor was told from shared clones. The sequenced sample consisted of PBMCs or a T cell subset sorted from them (not recorded which). The DNA is TGTGCCAGCAGCTTAGTGATGGAGGAGCAGTACTTC. Translation gives CASSLVMEEQYF.